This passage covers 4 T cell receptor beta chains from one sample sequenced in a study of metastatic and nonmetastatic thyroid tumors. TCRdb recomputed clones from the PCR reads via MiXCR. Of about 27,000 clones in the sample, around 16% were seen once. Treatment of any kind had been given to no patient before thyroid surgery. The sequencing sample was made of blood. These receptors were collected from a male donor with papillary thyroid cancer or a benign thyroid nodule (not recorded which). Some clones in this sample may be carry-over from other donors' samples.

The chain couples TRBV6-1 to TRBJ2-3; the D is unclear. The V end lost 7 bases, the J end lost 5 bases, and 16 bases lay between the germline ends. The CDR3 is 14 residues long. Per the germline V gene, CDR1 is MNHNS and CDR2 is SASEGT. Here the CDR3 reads CASISGPERDTQYF. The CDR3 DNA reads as TGTGCCAGCATTAGTGGGCCGGAGAGAGATACGCAGTATTTT.

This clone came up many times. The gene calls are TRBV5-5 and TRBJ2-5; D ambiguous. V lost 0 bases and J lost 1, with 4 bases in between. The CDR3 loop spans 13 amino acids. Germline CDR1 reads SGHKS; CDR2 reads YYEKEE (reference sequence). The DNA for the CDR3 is TGTGCCAGCAGCTTGGGGGCCCAAGAGACCCAGTACTTC. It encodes CASSLGAQETQYF.

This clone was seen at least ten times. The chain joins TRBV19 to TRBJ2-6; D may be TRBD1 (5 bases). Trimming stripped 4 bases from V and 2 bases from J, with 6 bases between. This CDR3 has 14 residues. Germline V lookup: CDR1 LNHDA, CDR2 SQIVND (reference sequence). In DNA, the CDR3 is TGTGCCAGTAGTACAGGGACTGGGGCCAACGTCCTGACTTTC. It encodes CASSTGTGANVLTF.

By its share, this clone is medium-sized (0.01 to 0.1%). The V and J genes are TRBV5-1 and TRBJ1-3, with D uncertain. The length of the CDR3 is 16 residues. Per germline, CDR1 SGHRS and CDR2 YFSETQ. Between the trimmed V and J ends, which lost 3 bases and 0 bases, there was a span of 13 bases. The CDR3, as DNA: TGCGCCAGCAGCTGGGGAGGGATGAACTCTGGAAACACCATATATTTT. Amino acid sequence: CASSWGGMNSGNTIYF.